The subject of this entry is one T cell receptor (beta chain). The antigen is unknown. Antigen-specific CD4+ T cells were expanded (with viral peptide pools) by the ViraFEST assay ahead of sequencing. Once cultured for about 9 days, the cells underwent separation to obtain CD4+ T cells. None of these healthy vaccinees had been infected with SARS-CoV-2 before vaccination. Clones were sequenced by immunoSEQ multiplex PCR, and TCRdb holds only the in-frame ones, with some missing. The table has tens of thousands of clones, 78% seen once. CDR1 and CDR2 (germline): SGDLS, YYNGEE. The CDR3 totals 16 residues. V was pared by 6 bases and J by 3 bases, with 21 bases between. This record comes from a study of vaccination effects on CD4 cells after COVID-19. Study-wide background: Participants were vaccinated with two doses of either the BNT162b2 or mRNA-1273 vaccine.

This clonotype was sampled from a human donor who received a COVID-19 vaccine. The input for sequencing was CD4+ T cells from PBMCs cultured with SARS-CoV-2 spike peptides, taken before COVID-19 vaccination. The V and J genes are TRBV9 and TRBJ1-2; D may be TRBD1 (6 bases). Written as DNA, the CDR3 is TGTGCCAGCACCCTAACGGGGCAGGGGATGGACTATGGCTACACCTTC. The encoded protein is CASTLTGQGMDYGYTF. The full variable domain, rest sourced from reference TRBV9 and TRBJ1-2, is DSGVTQTPKHLITATGQRVTLRCSPRSGDLSVYWYQQSLDQGLQFLIQYYNGEERAKGNILERFSAQQFPDLHSELNLSSLELGDSALYFCASTLTGQGMDYGYTFGSGTRLTVV.